A selection of T cell receptor beta chains follows, all from one sample in a study of blood T cell repertoires in COVID-19. TCRdb's copy holds only in-frame clones and misses some; the assay was immunoSEQ multiplex PCR. The table has a few hundred thousand clones, 85% to 90% seen once. The sequenced material came from peripheral blood. These receptors were collected from a woman aged 40 to 50 with acute or convalescent COVID-19. The CDR3 runs from the conserved cysteine through the conserved F or W. The order of the fields is CDR3 DNA, CDR3 protein, J gene, V gene, D gene, clone size. D genes are given only for firm matches. Clone sizes are given selectively: once, few, many, or a class where the clone is expanded.

cdr3_nt: TGTGCCAGCAGCACGCCTAGCGGGGGGGCCATAGATACGCAGTATTTT
cdr3_aa: CASSTPSGGAIDTQYF
j_call: TRBJ2-3
v_call: TRBV5-4
d_call: TRBD2
clone_size: .

cdr3_nt: TGCGCCAGCAGCTTGGGCGACTACGCGGAGACCCAGTACTTC
cdr3_aa: CASSLGDYAETQYF
j_call: TRBJ2-5
v_call: TRBV5-1
d_call: .
clone_size: .

cdr3_nt: TGCGCCAGCAGCCAAGGGACAGCAAATACGCAGTATTTT
cdr3_aa: CASSQGTANTQYF
j_call: TRBJ2-3
v_call: TRBV4-1
d_call: .
clone_size: .

cdr3_nt: TGTGCCAGCAGCCCCTGGGCTAGCGGGGTCACAGATACGCAGTATTTT
cdr3_aa: CASSPWASGVTDTQYF
j_call: TRBJ2-3
v_call: TRBV11-2
d_call: TRBD2
clone_size: .

cdr3_nt: TGTGCCAGCAGTCTACGCTATGCAACTAATGAAAAACTGTTTTTT
cdr3_aa: CASSLRYATNEKLFF
j_call: TRBJ1-4
v_call: TRBV7-8
d_call: .
clone_size: once

cdr3_nt: TGTGCCAGCAGCCTATCCCACCGGGACAGGGCCGGCTACACCTTC
cdr3_aa: CASSLSHRDRAGYTF
j_call: TRBJ1-2
v_call: TRBV11-2
d_call: TRBD1
clone_size: .

cdr3_nt: TGTGCCAGCAGCCCCCGACAGGGGGTAGGCTACACCTTC
cdr3_aa: CASSPRQGVGYTF
j_call: TRBJ1-2
v_call: TRBV7-2
d_call: TRBD1
clone_size: .

cdr3_nt: TGTGCCAGCAGCCTAGTCCGGGACAGTAACAATGAGCAGTTCTTC
cdr3_aa: CASSLVRDSNNEQFF
j_call: TRBJ2-1
v_call: TRBV7-9
d_call: TRBD1
clone_size: .

cdr3_nt: TGTGCCAGCAGCGCCTCCGGGACTACCTACAATGAGCAGTTCTTC
cdr3_aa: CASSASGTTYNEQFF
j_call: TRBJ2-1
v_call: TRBV9
d_call: TRBD2
clone_size: .

cdr3_nt: TGTGCCAGCAGCTTAGCGGAAGGAGCCCGAACTGAAGCTTTCTTT
cdr3_aa: CASSLAEGARTEAFF
j_call: TRBJ1-1
v_call: TRBV7-2
d_call: .
clone_size: .

cdr3_nt: TGTGCCAGCAGCTATTTGGTGGCAGGGGGCAATCAGCCCCAGCATTTT
cdr3_aa: CASSYLVAGGNQPQHF
j_call: TRBJ1-5
v_call: TRBV7-8
d_call: .
clone_size: .

cdr3_nt: TGCGCCAGCAGCCAAACCCTTTATCGGATCCCGGGGACAGGGGGTTCACCCCTCCACTTT
cdr3_aa: CASSQTLYRIPGTGGSPLHF
j_call: TRBJ1-6
v_call: TRBV4-1
d_call: TRBD1
clone_size: .

cdr3_nt: TGTGCCAGCAGCATACCGGGACAGGGAGGGCCAAACTATGGCTACACCTTC
cdr3_aa: CASSIPGQGGPNYGYTF
j_call: TRBJ1-2
v_call: TRBV5-6
d_call: TRBD1
clone_size: .

cdr3_nt: TGTGCCAGCAGTAGAGGGGGTACGAGCTACACCTTC
cdr3_aa: CASSRGGTSYTF
j_call: TRBJ1-2
v_call: TRBV27
d_call: .
clone_size: .

cdr3_nt: TGTGCCAGCAGTCAAAGGGGCGGCAATGAGCAGTTCTTC
cdr3_aa: CASSQRGGNEQFF
j_call: TRBJ2-1
v_call: TRBV2
d_call: .
clone_size: .

cdr3_nt: TGTGCCAGCAGCGTAGAAACCGGGACAGGGTTTCCTTTCTTT
cdr3_aa: CASSVETGTGFPFF
j_call: TRBJ1-1
v_call: TRBV9
d_call: TRBD1
clone_size: .

cdr3_nt: TGTGCCAGCAGTGAATATACAGGGGTCAATGAGCAGTTCTTC
cdr3_aa: CASSEYTGVNEQFF
j_call: TRBJ2-1
v_call: TRBV25-1
d_call: TRBD1
clone_size: once